This entry features one T cell receptor beta chain sequence. Measured with immunoSEQ multiplex PCR; TCRdb has only the in-frame clones, and not every one. This repertoire shows about 1,900,000 clones, about 95% found once; its top ten account for 1% to 1.5%. This entry comes from a study of shared clonotypes between healthy human individuals. CDR1 and CDR2 (germline): SNHLY, FYNNEI. Trimming shortened V by 1 base and J by 0 bases, and 9 bases separated the two germline ends. The CDR3 covers 15 residues. The naive CD8 subset, CD45RO-negative cells positively selected for CCR7, excluded terminally differentiated effector memory CD45RA+ cells.

The rearrangement links TRBV2 to TRBJ1-1, with D unclear. The origin of this receptor is a man aged 18 to 29 in good health. The sequencing input was naive CD8+ T cells sorted from blood. In DNA, the CDR3 is TGTGCCAGCAGTGAAGACAGTAACCTGAACACTGAAGCTTTCTTT. This encodes CASSEDSNLNTEAFF.